These T cell receptor beta chains were read from a single sample in a study of T-cell reconstitution after alpha-beta-depleted transplantation in children. TCRdb re-derived calls from the PCR reads in MiXCR, one entry per CDR3 protein. The sample includes over 200,000 distinct CDR3 sequences, approximately 19% of them seen just once. Here the sequenced sample was PBMCs, mostly from graft donor cells, taken 360 days after TCRalphabeta/CD19-depleted stem cell transplant. The receptors shown here come from a male patient under 10 years old who had a stem cell transplant for acute lymphoblastic leukemia, so the T cells may come from the graft donor. Each CDR3 is given with its conserved first and last residue. The D gene is left open where the match is weak. Clone size is stated in some rows and not others, as once, few, many or a class when expanded.

CDR3 DNA	CDR3 protein	V gene	J gene	D gene	clone size
TGTGCCAGCAGCCACGAGACCCGGAGTACAGATACGCAGTATTTT	CASSHETRSTDTQYF	TRBV7-6	TRBJ2-3	NA	few
TGTGCCAGCAGCCAGGGCCTCACTGAAGCTTTCTTT	CASSQGLTEAFF	TRBV5-6	TRBJ1-1	NA	many
TGTGCCAGCAGCCTCGGACAGGGTGTCTCGACTCAGCATTTT	CASSLGQGVSTQHF	TRBV3-1	TRBJ1-5	TRBD1	few
TGTGCCATCAATACCGGGACAGGGGACACCGGGGAGCTGTTTTTT	CAINTGTGDTGELFF	TRBV10-3	TRBJ2-2	TRBD1	NA
TGCGCCAGCAGCCAAGATAGTGTGCCAGGAGCTGTGTACGAGCAGTACTTC	CASSQDSVPGAVYEQYF	TRBV4-1	TRBJ2-7	NA	few
TGCGCCAGCAGCTTCGACGGTGACCAAGAGACCCAGTACTTC	CASSFDGDQETQYF	TRBV5-1	TRBJ2-5	NA	few
TGTGCCAGCAGCTCTGGGACTCCGGCCCGCACAGATACGCAGTATTTT	CASSSGTPARTDTQYF	TRBV7-8	TRBJ2-3	NA	NA
TGTGCCAGCAGCCCTAAAGAGACAGGGCAGCTCTACGAGCAGTACTTC	CASSPKETGQLYEQYF	TRBV7-8	TRBJ2-7	TRBD1	NA
TGTGCCAGCAGCTTAGAAACTGGGCGGTCCGTGGGGACTTACGAGCAGTACTTC	CASSLETGRSVGTYEQYF	TRBV11-1	TRBJ2-7	NA	NA
TGTGCCAGCAGTACAATAACAGGAGCCTCCTACAATGAGCAGTTCTTC	CASSTITGASYNEQFF	TRBV12-3/TRBV12-4	TRBJ2-1	NA	few
TGTGCCACCAGGATGGAGCAGTACTTC	CATRMEQYF	TRBV24-1	TRBJ2-7	NA	many
TGTGCCAGCAGCCAGCTTCCCTCCCCGGGACTACCGAAATCCTACGAGCAGTACTTC	CASSQLPSPGLPKSYEQYF	TRBV14	TRBJ2-7	TRBD2	NA
TGTGCCACCAGCAGAGATCAGGGGGCGGAGACCCAGTACTTC	CATSRDQGAETQYF	TRBV15	TRBJ2-5	TRBD1	few
TGTGCCATCAGCTCAGAATTCACAGATACGCAGTATTTT	CAISSEFTDTQYF	TRBV10-3	TRBJ2-3	NA	NA
TGTGCCAGCACCGCGGATATGGGGGCGCGGGCTTTCTTT	CASTADMGARAFF	TRBV11-2	TRBJ1-1	NA	NA
TGCAGCGCAGCACCCCTCCACTTT	CSAAPLHF	TRBV20-1	TRBJ1-6	NA	few
TGTGCCAGCACAGACATCACAGATACGCAGTATTTT	CASTDITDTQYF	TRBV27	TRBJ2-3	NA	many
TGTGCCAGCAGCCCCCAGAGTGGGACCGGGGAGCTGTTTTTT	CASSPQSGTGELFF	TRBV3-1	TRBJ2-2	NA	NA
TGTGCCAGCAGCCCTGTGGGGGGACAGGGGGTTAATCAGCCCCAGCATTTT	CASSPVGGQGVNQPQHF	TRBV6-1	TRBJ1-5	TRBD1	NA
TGTGCCAGCAGTTCTATGCCCCCCCGGGGCAATCAGCCCCAGCATTTT	CASSSMPPRGNQPQHF	TRBV6-5	TRBJ1-5	NA	NA
TGTGCCAGCTGTAACAGGGGGCGATGCACCGGGGAGCTGTTTTTT	CASCNRGRCTGELFF	TRBV21-1	TRBJ2-2	NA	many
TGCAGCGTGAGAACTATAGCGGCCACCTACAATGAGCAGTTCTTC	CSVRTIAATYNEQFF	TRBV29-1	TRBJ2-1	NA	NA
TGTGCCAGCAGTTCGGGACAGGAGACCTCTATTAGTGGAAACACCATATATTTT	CASSSGQETSISGNTIYF	TRBV27	TRBJ1-3	TRBD1	NA
TGCGCCAGCAGCTTGGCCGCCCAACGAGATACGCAGTATTTT	CASSLAAQRDTQYF	TRBV5-1	TRBJ2-3	NA	NA
TGTGCCAGCAGAAGGACTGGCGAGGCGGCCAAAAACATTCAGTACTTC	CASRRTGEAAKNIQYF	TRBV27	TRBJ2-4	NA	NA
TGTGCCAGCAGTATTAGGGTCAATCAGCCCCAGCATTTT	CASSIRVNQPQHF	TRBV27	TRBJ1-5	NA	NA
TGTGCCACCAGCAGTCTCCTTCAGGGTCTCGTTTCCGGGGAGCTGTTTTTT	CATSSLLQGLVSGELFF	TRBV15	TRBJ2-2	NA	NA
TGCGCCAGCAGCCAAGATCAGGGGTCTTCTGCAACTAATGAAAAACTGTTTTTT	CASSQDQGSSATNEKLFF	TRBV4-3	TRBJ1-4	NA	many
TGTGCCAGCAGTTTGTTTAGCGGGGTGGCAGATACGCAGTATTTT	CASSLFSGVADTQYF	TRBV27	TRBJ2-3	TRBD2	NA
TGTGCCAGCAGCTTATTGGCACAGAGACAAGAGACCCAGTACTTC	CASSLLAQRQETQYF	TRBV11-2	TRBJ2-5	NA	NA
TGCGCCAGCAGCTTGGGCCTCAACTCCGGGCCTCATTCACCCCTCCACTTT	CASSLGLNSGPHSPLHF	TRBV5-1	TRBJ1-6	NA	few
TGTGCCAGCAGCTTAGGTGGGGGATGGACTGAAGCTTTCTTT	CASSLGGGWTEAFF	TRBV7-2	TRBJ1-1	NA	NA
TGTGCCAGCAGCCAGCACAGGACTAGCGGGGACTACGAGCAGTACTTC	CASSQHRTSGDYEQYF	TRBV3-1	TRBJ2-7	TRBD2	NA
TGTGCCAGCAGACTCGGACTAGCGGGGGACCCCTACGAGCAGTACTTC	CASRLGLAGDPYEQYF	TRBV5-5	TRBJ2-7	TRBD2	few
TGCGCCAGCAGCCAGGAACCCGGGACAGGGGGCAACGGGGAGCTGTTTTTT	CASSQEPGTGGNGELFF	TRBV4-1	TRBJ2-2	TRBD1	few
TGTGCCACCAGCGGTAGGAGGGACACCACAGATACGCAGTATTTT	CATSGRRDTTDTQYF	TRBV15	TRBJ2-3	NA	NA
TGTGCCAGCAGCCCCGACAGGGCTTCACCCCTCCACTTT	CASSPDRASPLHF	TRBV5-5	TRBJ1-6	TRBD1	NA
TGTGCCAGCAGCTTAGCGGTCCGGGGGGCGTACACAGATACGCAGTATTTT	CASSLAVRGAYTDTQYF	TRBV7-2	TRBJ2-3	NA	once
TGTGCCACCCATCAAAGCACAGATACGCAGTATTTT	CATHQSTDTQYF	TRBV12-3/TRBV12-4	TRBJ2-3	NA	NA
TGCGCCAGCAGCCAAGATCCGTACTCTATAGCGAGCTATGATCAGCCCCAGCATTTT	CASSQDPYSIASYDQPQHF	TRBV4-3	TRBJ1-5	NA	few
TGTGCCAGCGGACGGATGGGACAGGGGAGCACAGATACGCAGTATTTT	CASGRMGQGSTDTQYF	TRBV12-3/TRBV12-4	TRBJ2-3	TRBD1	few
TGTGCCAGCAAAAGTCCTGGTCGGGGACACACAGATACGCAGTATTTT	CASKSPGRGHTDTQYF	TRBV6-1	TRBJ2-3	NA	few
TGTGCCAGCAGCTTAGCGTTAAGGGACACCGGGGAGCTGTTTTTT	CASSLALRDTGELFF	TRBV7-9	TRBJ2-2	NA	NA
TGTGCCATCAGTGGATCTCTAGCGCACGCGGAGGGGAGCACAGATACGCAGTATTTT	CAISGSLAHAEGSTDTQYF	TRBV10-3	TRBJ2-3	NA	few
TGTGCCAGCAGTTGGGGGCGGGAAACGGGCTACACCTTC	CASSWGRETGYTF	TRBV6-5	TRBJ1-2	NA	NA
TGTGCCTGGAGTGTACTACGTCCCTCTGGGGCCAACGTCCTGACTTTC	CAWSVLRPSGANVLTF	TRBV30	TRBJ2-6	NA	NA
TGCAGTGCTAGAGGTTCGCGGTGGAGCACCGGGGAGCTGTTTTTT	CSARGSRWSTGELFF	TRBV20-1	TRBJ2-2	NA	NA
TGTGCCAGCATTACCCGGGACAGGGGTAGTACTGAAGCTTTCTTT	CASITRDRGSTEAFF	TRBV6-5	TRBJ1-1	TRBD1	many
TGCGCCAGCAGCTGGTTGGGGACTAATGAAAAACTGTTTTTT	CASSWLGTNEKLFF	TRBV5-1	TRBJ1-4	NA	NA
TGCAGCGGCGCGCGGGGGGGCTACAATGAGCAGTTCTTC	CSGARGGYNEQFF	TRBV29-1	TRBJ2-1	TRBD2	many
TGTGCCAGCAGTGCCCCGGGACCCGGATCCCCCTCTGGGGCCAACGTCCTGACTTTC	CASSAPGPGSPSGANVLTF	TRBV28	TRBJ2-6	NA	NA
TGTGCCAGCAGCCAAGCCCGGTGGGACGTCCTCAGGGAGACCCAGTACTTC	CASSQARWDVLRETQYF	TRBV14	TRBJ2-5	NA	NA
TGCGCCAGCAGCCAAGTCGATATTAGCGGGAACCAAGAGACCCAGTACTTC	CASSQVDISGNQETQYF	TRBV4-3	TRBJ2-5	TRBD2	NA
TGCAGTGCTAGAGGGGGGACAGGGGGTTCCCGCGAGCAGTACTTC	CSARGGTGGSREQYF	TRBV20-1	TRBJ2-7	TRBD1	NA
TGTGCCACCAGCAGAGACAGGGGGAACTATGGCTACACCTTC	CATSRDRGNYGYTF	TRBV15	TRBJ1-2	TRBD1	NA
TGCAGTGCTAGAGATGGATCAGGGGTGCACTCTGGAAACACCATATATTTT	CSARDGSGVHSGNTIYF	TRBV20-1	TRBJ1-3	NA	NA
TGTGCCAGCAGTTTTGCGGGGGGGCGATACAATGAGCAGTTCTTC	CASSFAGGRYNEQFF	TRBV12-3/TRBV12-4	TRBJ2-1	TRBD2	NA
TGCGGGAGTCAACAGACTAGCGGGGGGGGACGTCCTTACAATGAGCAGTTCTTC	CGSQQTSGGGRPYNEQFF	TRBV20-1	TRBJ2-1	TRBD2	NA
TGTGCCAGCAGTTTATCTCGCAGCCTAGCCAAAAACATTCAGTACTTC	CASSLSRSLAKNIQYF	TRBV27	TRBJ2-4	NA	medium-sized
TGTGCCAGCAGTGTCCGGGACAGGGGGCGCAGGGAGCAGTACTTC	CASSVRDRGRREQYF	TRBV12-3/TRBV12-4	TRBJ2-7	TRBD1	NA